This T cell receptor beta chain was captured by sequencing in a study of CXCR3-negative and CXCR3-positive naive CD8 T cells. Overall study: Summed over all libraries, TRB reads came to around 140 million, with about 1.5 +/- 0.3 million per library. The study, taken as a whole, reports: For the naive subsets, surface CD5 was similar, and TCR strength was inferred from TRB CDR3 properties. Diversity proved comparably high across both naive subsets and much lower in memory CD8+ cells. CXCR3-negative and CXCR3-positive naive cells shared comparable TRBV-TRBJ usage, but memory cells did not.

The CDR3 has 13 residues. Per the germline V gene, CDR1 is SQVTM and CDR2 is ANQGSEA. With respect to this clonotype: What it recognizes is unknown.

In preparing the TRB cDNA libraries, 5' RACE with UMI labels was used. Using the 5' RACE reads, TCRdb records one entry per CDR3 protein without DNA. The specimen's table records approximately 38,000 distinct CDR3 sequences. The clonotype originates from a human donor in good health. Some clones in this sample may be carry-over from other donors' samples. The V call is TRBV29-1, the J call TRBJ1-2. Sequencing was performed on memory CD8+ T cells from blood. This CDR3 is CSVEQQSTYGYTF.